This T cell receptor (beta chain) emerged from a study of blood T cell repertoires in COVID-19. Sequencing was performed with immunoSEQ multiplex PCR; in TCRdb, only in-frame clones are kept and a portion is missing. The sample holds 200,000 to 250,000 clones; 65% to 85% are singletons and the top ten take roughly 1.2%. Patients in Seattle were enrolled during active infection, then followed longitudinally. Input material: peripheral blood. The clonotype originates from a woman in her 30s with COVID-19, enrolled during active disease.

CDR3 amino acids: CASSWDRLSYEQYF. DNA of the CDR3: TGCGCCAGCAGCTGGGACAGGTTATCCTACGAGCAGTACTTC. The rearrangement uses TRBV5-1 and TRBJ2-7; 8 bases match TRBD1. Losses at the gene ends were 3 bases for V and 1 base for J; bases not matched to a gene: 3. This CDR3 spans 14 amino acids. Germline CDR1 SGHRS, CDR2 YFSETQ.